The 28 T cell receptor beta chains reported below all come from one sample, sequenced in a study of human T cells and chemical hapten exposure (dated by TCRdb to 2020 to 2023). The protocol used for the library was RACE. Sequencing was carried out with a NextSeq 500. In TCRdb, the public reads were trimmed at Q25 with fastp and aligned with MiXCR, with productive beta chains retained. Rows merge per CDR3 protein into single entries with the most common DNA and genes. The sample table shows 35,000 to 45,000 distinct CDR3 sequences, and roughly 9% are seen once. The ten largest clones capture about 14% of the sample. Interpreted using the paper, the time point label stands for: patch test 2, 6 weeks after DPC sensitization. The sample's treatment or condition label is to be understood as: therapeutic diphenylcyclopropenone sensitization with weekly scalp DPC. Total RNA was isolated from unfractionated whole blood collected in Tempus Blood RNA tubes.

The sequenced sample was whole blood, obtained in connection with sensitization to the hapten diphenylcyclopropenone (DPC). The receptors were gathered from a young woman with alopecia areata. Some clones in this sample may be carry-over from other donors' samples.

This clonotype has only one observation. The chain employs TRBV19 and TRBJ2-7; D is possibly TRBD2 (5 bases). V was cut by 5 bases and J by 6 bases, with 14 bases left in between. CDR1 and CDR2 from the germline V gene are LNHDA and SQIVND (reference sequence). The CDR3 covers 13 residues. The CDR3 region is CASSPIGGFEQYF. CDR3 sequence (DNA): TGTGCCAGTAGTCCCATTGGAGGTTTCGAGCAGTACTTC. The entire variable domain, with the rest obtained from reference TRBV19 and TRBJ2-7, is as follows: DGGITQSPKYLFRKEGQNVTLSCEQNLNHDAMYWYRQDPGQGLRLIYYSQIVNDFQKGDIAEGYSVSREKKESFPLTVTSAQKNPTAFYLCASSPIGGFEQYFGPGTRLTVT.

The V gene is TRBV30, the J gene TRBJ1-2, with a possible D match to TRBD1 (6 bases). Trimming shortened V by 0 bases and J by 8 bases, and 16 bases separated the two germline ends. The CDR3 length is 14 residues. The germline V gene has CDR1 GTSNPN and CDR2 SVGIG (reference sequence). The DNA for the CDR3 is TGTGCCTGGAGTGTAGGGGGGGCGCGGTCCGGCTACACCTTC. This sequence encodes CAWSVGGARSGYTF. Using reference TRBV30 and TRBJ1-2 for the parts outside the CDR3, the full variable domain is SQTIHQWPATLVQPVGSPLSLECTVEGTSNPNLYWYRQAAGRGLQLLFYSVGIGQISSEVPQNLSASRPQDRQFILSSKKLLLSDSGFYLCAWSVGGARSGYTFGSGTRLTVV.

The J gene is TRBJ2-5, the V gene TRBV29-1, with TRBD1 identical over 7 bases. The germline V gene encodes CDR1 SQVTM and CDR2 ANQGSEA. The CDR3 covers 13 residues. The junction had 9 bases not matched to a gene; V was cut back by 6 bases and J by 5 bases. The DNA of the CDR3 is TGCAGCGTCGCCCAGGGGGAAGGGGAGACCCAGTACTTC. Translating it yields CSVAQGEGETQYF.

This clonotype came up a few times. The chain is built from TRBV19 and TRBJ2-1, with 9 bases that match TRBD2. This CDR3 is built from 13 residues. The V and J ends lost 3 bases and 9 bases, in that order; junction bases with no gene match: 3. CDR1 LNHDA and CDR2 SQIVND come from the germline V gene (reference sequence). CDR3 DNA: TGTGCCAGTAGTATTGGACTAGCGCCTGAGCAGTTCTTC. Encoded protein: CASSIGLAPEQFF.

In this sample, this clonotype turned up many times. The chain employs TRBV19 and TRBJ1-1; D may be TRBD1 (5 bases). This CDR3 has 15 amino acids. Deletions cut 6 bases from V and 0 bases from J, with 14 bases between. The germline V gene encodes CDR1 LNHDA and CDR2 SQIVND (reference sequence). This chain's CDR3 is CASSLTARLNTEAFF. The CDR3 bases are TGTGCCAGTAGCCTGACAGCACGCTTGAACACTGAAGCTTTCTTT.

About this clonotype itself: A clone one base away is much larger, so this may be a read error. The chain uses TRBV5-8 and TRBJ2-3; 7 bases match TRBD1. Germline lookup yields CDR1 SGHTS and CDR2 YDEGEE. The CDR3 is 16 amino acids. The CDR3 here is CTSSFRDRIGTGTQYF. In DNA form, the CDR3 reads TGTACCAGCAGCTTCCGGGACAGAATAGGGACGGGTACGCAGTATTTT.

The V and J genes are TRBV28 and TRBJ2-3, with a possible D match to TRBD1 (5 bases). The CDR3 consists of 17 residues. The V end lost 1 base, the J end lost 3 bases, and 17 bases lay between the germline ends. Germline V lookup: CDR1 MDHEN, CDR2 SYDVKM. Written as DNA, the CDR3 is TGTGCCAGCAGTTTATTTCAGGGCGATTCGGGTACAGATACGCAGTATTTT. This gives the protein CASSLFQGDSGTDTQYF.

The chain uses TRBV20-1 and TRBJ2-3; D is unclear. Germline CDR1 is DFQATT and CDR2 is SNEGSKA (reference sequence). This CDR3 is 13 amino acids long. The ends were cut back, 5 bases at V and 3 bases at J, with 12 bases in the middle. CDR3 bases: TGCAGTGCTCGCCTATTGGGGACAGATACGCAGTATTTT. It translates to CSARLLGTDTQYF.

The chain carries TRBV11-2 and TRBJ2-7; TRBD1 might be the D (5 bases). The CDR3 loop spans 15 amino acids. V was trimmed by 1 base and J by 0 bases, leaving 10 bases between them. Germline V CDR1 and CDR2: SGHAT, FQNNGV. Here the CDR3 reads CASSLAVDSSYEQYF. CDR3 nucleotide sequence: TGTGCCAGCAGCTTAGCTGTAGACAGCTCCTACGAGCAGTACTTC.

This clonotype has ten or more counts. This rearrangement joins TRBV28 to TRBJ1-5; D is unresolved. There are 12 residues in the CDR3. V was cut by 1 base and J by 4 bases, with 2 bases left in between. Germline CDR1 reads MDHEN; CDR2 reads SYDVKM. As DNA, the CDR3 is TGTGCCAGCAGTTTATTGAATCAGCCCCAGCATTTT. It encodes CASSLLNQPQHF.

In this sample, this clonotype turned up a few times. The chain recombines TRBV9 with TRBJ2-3; no definite D call. V was clipped by 0 bases and J by 4 bases, with 9 bases between them. CDR3 length: 14 residues. Germline V gene sequence: CDR1 SGDLS, CDR2 YYNGEE. The CDR3, as DNA: TGTGCCAGCAGCGTAGTAGTCGCCGCAGATACGCAGTATTTT. It is translated as CASSVVVAADTQYF.

This clonotype was detected many times. This chain connects TRBV27 to TRBJ2-4, with unresolved D. Trimming cost V 5 bases and J 2 bases, with 10 bases left between them. Germline V gives CDR1 MNHEY, CDR2 SMNVEV (reference sequence). This CDR3 has 14 residues. The CDR3 DNA follows: TGTGCCAGCAGTCAGACAACCTCCAAAAACATTCAGTACTTC. Amino acids: CASSQTTSKNIQYF.

The table lists this clonotype with many counts. The CDR3 coding sequence is TGTGCCAGTAGTGGGGGGGTTAATGAGCAGTTCTTC. Protein product: CASSGGVNEQFF. The J gene is TRBJ2-1, the V gene TRBV19; 7 bases map to TRBD2. Germline V lookup: CDR1 LNHDA, CDR2 SQIVND (reference sequence). The trim removed 5 bases at V and 7 bases at J, leaving 2 bases unmatched. This CDR3 has 12 residues.

The genes are TRBV18 and TRBJ2-7; D remains unclear. Deletions cut 0 bases from V and 1 base from J, with 7 bases between. Germline CDR1 reads KGHSH; CDR2 reads LQKENI. This CDR3 is 14 amino acids long. The CDR3 region has the DNA TGTGCCAGCTCACCACCGTCGGTTTCCTACGAGCAGTACTTC. Its protein product is CASSPPSVSYEQYF.

The chain uses TRBV6-1 and TRBJ2-7; D may match TRBD1 or TRBD2 (5 bases each). From germline, CDR1 is MNHNS and CDR2 SASEGT. The CDR3 consists of 13 residues. V lost 5 bases, J lost 5 bases, and 13 bases lay in between. CDR3 DNA sequence: TGTGCCAGCAGTACCCCAGGGACCCACGAGCAGTACTTC. Its translation is CASSTPGTHEQYF.

This chain uses TRBV27 with TRBJ1-1, with a tentative D call TRBD1 (5 bases). CDR1 and CDR2 from the germline V gene are MNHEY and SMNVEV (reference sequence). V lost 3 bases and J 5 bases, leaving 13 bases between the germline ends. This CDR3 has 14 amino acids. Here the CDR3 DNA reads TGTGCCAGCAGTTTCGGGGGTGGTAGTACTGAAGCTTTCTTT. It translates to CASSFGGGSTEAFF.

This clonotype was found many times. J is TRBJ2-7 and V is TRBV5-1, with D maybe TRBD1 (5 bases). The germline V and J ends were trimmed by 0 bases and 4 bases, with 5 bases remaining between them. The CDR3 has 12 residues. CDR1 SGHRS and CDR2 YFSETQ come from the germline V gene. The CDR3 DNA reads TGCGCCAGCAGCTTGGAGGGGTACGAGCAGTACTTC. This codes for CASSLEGYEQYF.

The sample holds a few counts of this clonotype. This rearrangement joins TRBV28 to TRBJ2-1; 7 bases are shared with TRBD1. V lost 6 bases and J lost 8; bases outside the gene matches: 4. The CDR3 extends over 12 amino acids. CDR1 MDHEN and CDR2 SYDVKM come from the germline V gene. CDR3: CASRQGIDEQFF. The CDR3 nucleotides are TGTGCCAGCAGACAGGGGATCGATGAGCAGTTCTTC.

V usage is TRBV4-3 and J usage is TRBJ1-2; perhaps TRBD1 as D (5 bases). This CDR3 has 17 amino acids. The ends were cut back, 0 bases at V and 7 bases at J, with 21 bases in the middle. CDR1 LGHNA and CDR2 YSLEER come from the germline V gene. CDR3 amino acids: CASSQDLSGRKGSGYTF. CDR3 coding DNA: TGCGCCAGCAGCCAAGATCTATCAGGGAGGAAGGGGAGTGGCTACACCTTC.

The chain couples TRBV6-5 to TRBJ1-5; 8 bases are shared with TRBD1. The CDR3 extends over 13 amino acids. Germline V gene lookup returns CDR1 MNHEY and CDR2 SVGAGI. V shed 8 bases, J shed 4 bases, and the junction held 4 bases outside the gene matches. This CDR3 is CASGTGINQPQHF. The CDR3 coding sequence is TGTGCCAGCGGGACAGGAATAAATCAGCCCCAGCATTTT.

V is TRBV12-3 or TRBV12-4 and J is TRBJ2-1, with D perhaps given as TRBD1 or TRBD2 (5 bases each). The CDR3 consists of 12 residues. V was shortened by 3 bases and J by 7 bases, with 7 bases between the two germline ends. CDR3 loop: CASSLGRNEQFF. CDR3 in DNA: TGTGCCAGCAGTTTGGGACGGAATGAGCAGTTCTTC.

This clonotype has just a few counts. The V gene is TRBV4-1, the J gene TRBJ2-2, with D maybe TRBD1 (6 bases). The ends were cut back, 6 bases at V and 5 bases at J, with 19 bases in the middle. The CDR3 length is 16 residues. Germline-derived CDR1 and CDR2 are MGHRA and YSYEKL. Here the CDR3 DNA reads TGCGCCAGCAGACCCTCCGAAGCAGGGGTTACCGGGGAGCTGTTTTTT. Translating gives CASRPSEAGVTGELFF.

The chain recombines TRBV12-3 or TRBV12-4 with TRBJ2-7, with 7 bases identical to TRBD2. Trimming removed 3 bases from V and 3 bases from J; junction bases left unmatched: 8. The CDR3 has 15 residues. The DNA of the CDR3 is TGTGCCAGCAGTTTGAATCCTAGCGGTTTCTACGAGCAGTACTTC. This sequence encodes CASSLNPSGFYEQYF.

This clonotype was detected only a few times. V and J are TRBV7-2 and TRBJ2-7; 7 bases match TRBD1. There are 15 residues in the CDR3. Unmatched junction bases numbered 4, after V lost 0 bases and J lost 2 bases. Per germline, CDR1 SGHTA and CDR2 FQGNSA. The CDR3 loop is CASSLASGGTYEQYF. The CDR3, as DNA: TGTGCCAGCAGCTTAGCCTCAGGGGGTACCTACGAGCAGTACTTC. Filled out from reference TRBV7-2 and TRBJ2-7, the complete variable domain reads GAGVSQSPSNKVTEKGKDVELRCDPISGHTALYWYRQSLGQGLEFLIYFQGNSAPDKSGLPSDRFSAERTGGSVSTLTIQRTQQEDSAVYLCASSLASGGTYEQYFGPGTRLTVT.

This clonotype was seen only a few times. V gene TRBV28 combines with J gene TRBJ1-1; the match to TRBD1 covers 7 bases. Losses at the gene ends were 6 bases for V and 4 bases for J; bases not matched to a gene: 8. The CDR3 is made up of 14 amino acids. Germline V gene data show CDR1 as MDHEN and CDR2 as SYDVKM. CDR3 nucleotide sequence: TGTGCCAGCAGACCCTGGACAGGCGCCACTGAAGCTTTCTTT. Amino acid sequence: CASRPWTGATEAFF.

This clonotype was picked up many times. The chain uses TRBV10-3 and TRBJ2-2; 7 positions match TRBD1. The CDR3 covers 14 residues. V shed 5 bases and J 1 base; nucleotides not matched to a gene: 1. Germline lookup yields CDR1 ENHRY and CDR2 SYGVKD. The CDR3 sequence: CAISRTGNTGELFF. CDR3 coding DNA: TGTGCCATCAGTCGGACAGGGAACACCGGGGAGCTGTTTTTT.

This clonotype was detected a few times. The chain joins TRBV29-1 to TRBJ2-3, with 14 bases fitting TRBD2. The CDR3 has 13 amino acids. Unmatched junction bases numbered 1, after V lost 6 bases and J lost 5 bases. The V gene's germline CDR1 is SQVTM and CDR2 ANQGSEA. CDR3 in DNA: TGCAGCGTCGGACTAGCGGGGGGAGATACGCAGTATTTT. It encodes CSVGLAGGDTQYF.

This clonotype was observed a handful of times. The chain couples TRBV3-1 to TRBJ2-7; TRBD2 matches 7 bases. With V trimmed by 0 bases and J by 2 bases, 16 bases remained unmatched. The CDR3 has 19 amino acids. CDR1 LGHDT and CDR2 YNNKEL come from the germline V gene (reference sequence). Here the CDR3 reads CASSQDSMGLSPPPYEQYF. CDR3 sequence (DNA): TGTGCCAGCAGCCAAGATTCGATGGGACTATCCCCCCCACCCTACGAGCAGTACTTC.